This T cell receptor (beta chain) was observed in a study of radiotherapy plus CTLA-4 blockade in lung cancer. Study background: Objective responses were seen in around 17% of patients, disease control in more than 30%.

The table came from immunoSEQ multiplex PCR; TCRdb's copy has only in-frame clones and leaves some out. The table lists 110,000 or so clones, around 75% of them singletons, with 4.5% to 5.5% in the top ten. V lost 0 bases and J 7 bases, leaving 15 bases between the germline ends. The CDR3 length is 16 residues. Germline-derived CDR1 and CDR2 are LGHNA and YSLEER. Here the sequenced sample was peripheral blood, taken from a patient treated with radiotherapy plus ipilimumab. The sequence came from a human donor with non-small cell lung cancer who had a partial response to radiotherapy plus ipilimumab. This sequence joins TRBV4-3 and TRBJ1-4, with a tentative D call TRBD1 (6 bases). CDR3 in DNA: TGCGCCAGCAGCCAAGATATTGCGGGGGGCTCTGAAAAACTGTTTTTT. Amino acid sequence: CASSQDIAGGSEKLFF.